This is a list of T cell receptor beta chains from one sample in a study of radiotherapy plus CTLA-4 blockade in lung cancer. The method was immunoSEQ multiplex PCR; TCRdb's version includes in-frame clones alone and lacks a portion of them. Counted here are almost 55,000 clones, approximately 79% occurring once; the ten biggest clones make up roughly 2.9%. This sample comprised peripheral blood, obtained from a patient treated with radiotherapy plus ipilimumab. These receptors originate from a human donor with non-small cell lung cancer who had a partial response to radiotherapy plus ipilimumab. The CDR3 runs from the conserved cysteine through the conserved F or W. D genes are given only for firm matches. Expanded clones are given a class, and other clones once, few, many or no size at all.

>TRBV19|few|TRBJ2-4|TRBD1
TGTGCCAGTAGTATAGCGGCCGGGACAGGGGGCCGCAACATTCAGTACTTC
CASSIAAGTGGRNIQYF
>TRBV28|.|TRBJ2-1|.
TGTGCCAGCAGTTTATTCGCAGGTTCCTCCTACAATGAGCAGTTCTTC
CASSLFAGSSYNEQFF
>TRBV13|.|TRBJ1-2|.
TGTGCCAGCAGCACCCTACAAAGCGACTATGGCTACACCTTC
CASSTLQSDYGYTF
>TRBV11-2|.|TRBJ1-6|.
TGTGCCAGCAGCTTAGTCCCAGGGGTTAATTCACCCCTCCACTTT
CASSLVPGVNSPLHF
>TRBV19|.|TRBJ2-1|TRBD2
TGTGCCACTTCGACTAGCGGGGGGGACCAGTTCTTC
CATSTSGGDQFF
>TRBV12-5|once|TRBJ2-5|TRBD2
TGTGCTAGTGGTCAATCGGGGGGGCCAGGGGAGACCCAGTACTTC
CASGQSGGPGETQYF
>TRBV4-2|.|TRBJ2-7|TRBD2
TGTGCCAGCAGCCAGGGTACCGGGACTAGCACCTACGAGCAGTACTTC
CASSQGTGTSTYEQYF
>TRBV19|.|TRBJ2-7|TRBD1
TGTGCCAGTAGTATATCCGGGACAGGGGAAACCTACGAGCAGTACTTC
CASSISGTGETYEQYF
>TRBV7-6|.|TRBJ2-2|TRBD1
TGTGCCAGCAGCTCGACAGGGGAACGAACCGGGGAGCTGTTTTTT
CASSSTGERTGELFF
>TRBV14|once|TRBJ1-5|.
TGTGCCAGCAGCCAAGAGGGGCACCAGCCCCAGCATTTT
CASSQEGHQPQHF
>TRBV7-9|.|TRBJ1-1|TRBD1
TGTGCCAGCAGCCCTCAACAGGGGTCCGCTTTCTTT
CASSPQQGSAFF
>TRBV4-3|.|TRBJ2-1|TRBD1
TGCGCCAGCAGCCAAGAGTGGGACAGGTACAATGAGCAGTTCTTC
CASSQEWDRYNEQFF
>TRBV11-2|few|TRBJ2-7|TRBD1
TGTGCCAGCAGCTTAGGACAGGGAGAATACGAGCAGTACTTC
CASSLGQGEYEQYF
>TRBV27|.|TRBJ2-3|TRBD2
TGTGCCAGCAGACGGGGGGGGCAAACAGATACGCAGTATTTT
CASRRGGQTDTQYF
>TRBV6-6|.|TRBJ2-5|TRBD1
TGTGCCAGCAGTGCCGGGACAGGGGGCGCAAAGACCCAGTACTTC
CASSAGTGGAKTQYF
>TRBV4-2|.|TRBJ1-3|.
TGTGCCAGCAGCCGAGACCCAAGCGGAAACACCATATATTTT
CASSRDPSGNTIYF
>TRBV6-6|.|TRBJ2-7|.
TGTGCCAGCAGTTACGGGGCCGTTAGCTCCTACGAGCAGTACTTC
CASSYGAVSSYEQYF